This entry lists 7 T cell receptor beta chains sequenced from one sample in a study of T cell changes during pregnancy in multiple sclerosis. Measured with immunoSEQ multiplex PCR; TCRdb has only the in-frame clones, and not every one. The table has approximately 34,000 clones, roughly nine tenths seen once. Sequences were derived from CD8+ T cells from peripheral blood mononuclear cells, sampled in the first trimester of pregnancy. These receptors all stem from a female donor with multiple sclerosis, enrolled in a pregnancy study.

The chain joins TRBV7-9 to TRBJ1-1; 11 bases fit TRBD1. This CDR3 has 15 amino acids. With 5 bases clipped from V and 6 bases from J, the junction kept 8 bases outside the gene matches. Germline values: CDR1 SEHNR, CDR2 FQNEAQ (reference sequence). The CDR3 region has the DNA TGTGCCAGCAGCCTCGGACAGGGGGCATTATCTGAAGCTTTCTTT. Translating it yields CASSLGQGALSEAFF.

The chain uses TRBV5-4 and TRBJ1-1, with 7 bases aligning to TRBD1. J gave up 5 bases and V 4 bases, and 5 bases lay outside the gene matches. The CDR3 totals 13 residues. Looked up from germline, CDR1 is SGHNT and CDR2 is YYREEE (reference sequence). The CDR3 protein is CASSLTGETEAFF. CDR3 coding DNA: TGTGCCAGCAGCCTCACAGGGGAAACTGAAGCTTTCTTT.

This clone has only one observation. V is TRBV6-4 and J is TRBJ2-1; 8 nucleotides match TRBD2. Germline loops: CDR1 MRHNA, CDR2 SNTAGT. The CDR3 has 15 residues. The trim removed 4 bases at V and 2 bases at J, leaving 4 bases unmatched. CDR3 sequence reads: CASSGLAGTYNEQFF. The DNA of the CDR3 is TGTGCCAGCAGTGGGTTAGCGGGGACCTACAATGAGCAGTTCTTC.

This chain links TRBV19 with TRBJ2-7; D remains ambiguous. CDR1 is LNHDA and CDR2 is SQIVND in the germline V gene (reference sequence). V dropped 2 bases and J dropped 1 base, with 6 bases sitting between them. The CDR3 spans 13 residues. The CDR3 sequence is CASSISLSYEQYF. CDR3 nucleotides: TGTGCCAGTAGTATAAGCCTTTCCTACGAGCAGTACTTC. The variable domain in full, with the rest retrieved from reference TRBV19 and TRBJ2-7, is DGGITQSPKYLFRKEGQNVTLSCEQNLNHDAMYWYRQDPGQGLRLIYYSQIVNDFQKGDIAEGYSVSREKKESFPLTVTSAQKNPTAFYLCASSISLSYEQYFGPGTRLTVT.

The V and J genes are TRBV6-1 and TRBJ1-2; 7 nucleotides align to TRBD1. The CDR3 loop spans 14 amino acids. J gave up 2 bases and V 4 bases, and 4 bases lay outside the gene matches. From germline, CDR1 is MNHNS and CDR2 SASEGT. The CDR3 DNA sequence: TGTGCCAGCAGTGCGACACAGGGGAACTATGGCTACACCTTC. Its protein product is CASSATQGNYGYTF.

The rearrangement links TRBV9 to TRBJ2-7; 8 bases agree with TRBD2. J lost 6 bases, V lost 4 bases, and 9 bases had no gene match. The length of the CDR3 is 14 residues. CDR1 and CDR2 from the germline V gene are SGDLS and YYNGEE. The CDR3 bases are TGTGCCAGCAGCTACACTAGCGGAGCGCGCGAGCAGTACTTC. Translation gives CASSYTSGAREQYF.

A remark on this clone: A read error may produce the germline difference seen at one junction end. This rearrangement joins TRBV14 to TRBJ2-5; D is perhaps TRBD1 (5 bases). Per the germline V gene, CDR1 is SGHDN and CDR2 is FVKESK. CDR3 length equals 14 residues. In nucleotides, the CDR3 is TGTGCCAGCAGCCCCCAGGGTATCCAACAGACCCAGTACTTC. It translates to CASSPQGIQQTQYF. The variable domain in full, completed from reference TRBV14 and TRBJ2-5, reads EAGVTQFPSHSVIEKGQTVTLRCDPISGHDNLYWYRRVMGKEIKFLLHFVKESKQDESGMPNNRFLAERTGGTYSTLKVQPAELEDSGVYFCASSPQGIQQTQYFGPGTRLLVL.